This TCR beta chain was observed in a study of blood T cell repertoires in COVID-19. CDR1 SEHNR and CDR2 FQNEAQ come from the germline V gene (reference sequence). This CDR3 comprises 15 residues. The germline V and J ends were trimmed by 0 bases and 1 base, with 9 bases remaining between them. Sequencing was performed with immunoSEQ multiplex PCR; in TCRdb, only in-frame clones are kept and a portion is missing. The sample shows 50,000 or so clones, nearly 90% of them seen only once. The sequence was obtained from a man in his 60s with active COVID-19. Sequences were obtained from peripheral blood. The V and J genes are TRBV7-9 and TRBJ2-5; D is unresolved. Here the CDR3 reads CASSLAVAVQETQYF. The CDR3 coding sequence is TGTGCCAGCAGCTTAGCGGTGGCGGTCCAAGAGACCCAGTACTTC. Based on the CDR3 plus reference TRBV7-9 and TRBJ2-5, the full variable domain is DTGVSQNPRHKITKRGQNVTFRCDPISEHNRLYWYRQTLGQGPEFLTYFQNEAQLEKSRLLSDRFSAERPKGSFSTLEIQRTEQGDSAMYLCASSLAVAVQETQYFGPGTRLLVL.